These 5 T cell receptor beta chains were all obtained from the same sample, sequenced in a study of blood T cell repertoires in COVID-19. Sequencing was performed with immunoSEQ multiplex PCR; in TCRdb, only in-frame clones are kept and a portion is missing. The table lists some 200,000 clones, 80% to 90% of them singletons. Sequencing was carried out using peripheral blood. The receptors derive from a woman between 45 and 65 years old with acute or convalescent COVID-19.

The chain employs TRBV9 and TRBJ2-2; 9 nucleotides line up with TRBD1. The CDR3 totals 16 residues. With 3 bases clipped from V and 1 base from J, the junction kept 4 bases outside the gene matches. CDR1 and CDR2 from the germline V gene are SGDLS and YYNGEE. The DNA of the CDR3 is TGTGCCAGCAGCGGGATGACAGGGGGGAACACCGGGGAGCTGTTTTTT. This gives the protein CASSGMTGGNTGELFF.

The V and J genes are TRBV7-9 and TRBJ1-2, with TRBD1 as a possible D gene (6 bases). CDR3 length: 13 residues. V was cut by 2 bases and J by 8 bases, with 12 bases left in between. Germline CDR1 reads SEHNR; CDR2 reads FQNEAQ (reference sequence). The CDR3 loop reads CASSLRDTIGYTF. The CDR3 DNA reads as TGTGCCAGCAGCTTACGGGACACAATAGGCTACACCTTC. Based on the CDR3 plus reference TRBV7-9 and TRBJ1-2, the full variable domain is DTGVSQNPRHKITKRGQNVTFRCDPISEHNRLYWYRQTLGQGPEFLTYFQNEAQLEKSRLLSDRFSAERPKGSFSTLEIQRTEQGDSAMYLCASSLRDTIGYTFGSGTRLTVV.

The J gene is TRBJ1-2, the V gene TRBV6-6; TRBD1 agrees at 7 bases. The V gene end was trimmed by 0 bases and the J gene end by 8 bases; junction bases not matched to a gene: 9. CDR3 size: 15 residues. Germline V gene lookup returns CDR1 MNHNY and CDR2 SVGAGI (reference sequence). Here the CDR3 reads CASSYSPLQGGGYTF. The CDR3 DNA is TGTGCCAGCAGTTACTCCCCCCTCCAGGGGGGCGGCTACACCTTC.

This sequence joins TRBV11-2 and TRBJ2-1, with D perhaps TRBD1 (5 bases). V gave up 5 bases and J gave up 9 bases, with 11 bases separating them. Per the germline V gene, CDR1 is SGHAT and CDR2 is FQNNGV. The CDR3 sequence is 12 residues long. CDR3: CASSPGWSEQFF. CDR3 DNA: TGTGCCAGCAGCCCAGGGTGGAGTGAGCAGTTCTTC.

The V and J genes are TRBV7-2 and TRBJ1-2; tentatively, D is TRBD1 (5 bases). V was pared by 2 bases and J by 7 bases, with 14 bases between. Germline CDR1 and CDR2: SGHTA and FQGNSA. This CDR3 spans 14 amino acids. The CDR3 nucleotides are TGTGCCAGCAGCTTATCCCCAGGGTACTCTGGCTACACCTTC. The encoded protein is CASSLSPGYSGYTF.